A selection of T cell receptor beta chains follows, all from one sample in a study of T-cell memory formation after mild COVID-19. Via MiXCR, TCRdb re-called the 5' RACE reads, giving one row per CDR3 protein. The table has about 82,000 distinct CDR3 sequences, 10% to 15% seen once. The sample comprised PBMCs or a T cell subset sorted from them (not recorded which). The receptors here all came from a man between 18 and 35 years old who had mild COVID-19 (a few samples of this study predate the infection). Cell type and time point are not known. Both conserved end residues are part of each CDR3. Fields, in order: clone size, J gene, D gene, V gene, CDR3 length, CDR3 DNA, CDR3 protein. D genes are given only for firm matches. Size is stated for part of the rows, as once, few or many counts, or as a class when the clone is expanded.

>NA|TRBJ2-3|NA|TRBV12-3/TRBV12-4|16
TGTGCCAGCAGTTCCCGAGGGGGCGGGGACACAGATACGCAGTATTTT
CASSSRGGGDTDTQYF
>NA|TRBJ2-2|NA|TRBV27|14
TGTGCCAGCAGTCGACAGGCAAAGACCGGGGAGCTGTTTTTT
CASSRQAKTGELFF
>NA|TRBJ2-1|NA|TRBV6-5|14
TGTGCCAGCACCAGGCAGGGGACCTACAATGAGCAGTTCTTC
CASTRQGTYNEQFF
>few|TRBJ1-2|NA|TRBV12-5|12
TGTGCTAGTGGTTCCAGGAACTATGGCTACACCTTC
CASGSRNYGYTF
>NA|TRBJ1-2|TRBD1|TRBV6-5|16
TGTGCCAGCAGTTACGGCCCGCAGGGGGAGGGATATGGCTACACCTTC
CASSYGPQGEGYGYTF
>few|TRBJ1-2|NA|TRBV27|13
TGTGCCAGCAGTTTGGGCCAGCATAATGGCTACACCTTC
CASSLGQHNGYTF
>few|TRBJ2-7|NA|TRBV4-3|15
TGCGCCAGCAGCCAAGATTCGGGGAAGGTCTACGAGCAGTACTTC
CASSQDSGKVYEQYF
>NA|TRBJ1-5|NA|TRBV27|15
TGTGCCAGCAGTTTGAACCCCAGGGACAATCAGCCCCAGCATTTT
CASSLNPRDNQPQHF
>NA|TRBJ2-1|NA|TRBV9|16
TGTGCCAGCAGCCCCTCGGACAGAGGTTCCTACAATGAGCAGTTCTTC
CASSPSDRGSYNEQFF
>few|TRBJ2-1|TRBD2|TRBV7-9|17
TGTGCCAGCAGCACGGGACTAGCGGGGGCCCAATACAATGAGCAGTTCTTC
CASSTGLAGAQYNEQFF